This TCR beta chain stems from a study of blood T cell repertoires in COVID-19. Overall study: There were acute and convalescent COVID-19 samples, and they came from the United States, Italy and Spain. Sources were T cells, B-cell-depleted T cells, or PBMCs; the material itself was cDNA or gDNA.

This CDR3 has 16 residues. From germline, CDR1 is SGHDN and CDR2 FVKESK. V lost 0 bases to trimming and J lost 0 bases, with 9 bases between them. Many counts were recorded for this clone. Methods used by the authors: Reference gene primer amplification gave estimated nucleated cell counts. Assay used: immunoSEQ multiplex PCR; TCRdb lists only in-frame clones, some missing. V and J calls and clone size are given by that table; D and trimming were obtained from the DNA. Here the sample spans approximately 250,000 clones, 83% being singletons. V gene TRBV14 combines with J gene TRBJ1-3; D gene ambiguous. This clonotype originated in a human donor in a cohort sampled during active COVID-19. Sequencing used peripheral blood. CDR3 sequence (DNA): TGTGCCAGCAGCCAAGATTTGGGGAGCTCTGGAAACACCATATATTTT. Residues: CASSQDLGSSGNTIYF.